Following are 18 T cell receptor beta chains from one sample sequenced in a study of T cells in Graves' hyperthyroidism and ophthalmopathy. TCR beta CDR3 region amplification was performed from RNA transcripts. The HTBI primer set served for first-round RT-PCR of the TCR CDR3. TCRdb processed the multiplex PCR reads anew with MiXCR; each CDR3 protein has one entry. Of more than 500,000 distinct CDR3 sequences listed, roughly 16% were seen once; the top ten hold 25% to 30%. Sequencing input: blood. These TCRs come from a woman in her twenties or thirties with Graves' ophthalmopathy.

This chain uses TRBV28 with TRBJ2-7; TRBD2 matches at 9 bases. Germline V lookup: CDR1 MDHEN, CDR2 SYDVKM. The CDR3 sequence is 13 residues long. V dropped 10 bases and J dropped 3; count of bases not matched to a gene: 7. The CDR3 spells CAIRLAVIYEQYF. CDR3 DNA sequence: TGTGCCATCCGACTAGCGGTTATCTACGAGCAGTACTTC. Drawing the rest from reference TRBV28 and TRBJ2-7, the complete variable domain is DVKVTQSSRYLVKRTGEKVFLECVQDMDHENMFWYRQDPGLGLRLIYFSYDVKMKEKGDIPEGYSVSREKKERFSLILESASTNQTSMYLCAIRLAVIYEQYFGPGTRLTVT.

Concerning this clonotype itself: This may stem from a read error, because a much larger clone lies one nucleotide away. V usage is TRBV7-2 and J usage is TRBJ1-5; 7 bases agree with TRBD1. CDR3 length: 15 residues. V shed 6 bases, J shed 3 bases, and the junction held 8 bases outside the gene matches. Germline CDR1 is SGHTA and CDR2 is FQGNSA. The CDR3 nucleotides read TGTGCCAGCAGTCAAGCCGGGACAGACAATCAGCCCCAGCATTTT. It codes for CASSQAGTDNQPQHF.

In its sample, this clonotype was seen a few times. V and J are TRBV12-3 or TRBV12-4 and TRBJ2-1; a possible D gene is TRBD2 (5 bases). The CDR3 covers 15 residues. V was shortened by 3 bases and J by 1 base, with 10 bases between the two germline ends. CDR3 protein: CASSLRVLSYNEQFF. CDR3 DNA: TGTGCCAGCAGTTTGAGGGTTTTATCCTACAATGAGCAGTTCTTC.

This clonotype was detected a few times. This chain uses TRBV30 with TRBJ2-2; D uncertain. CDR1 is GTSNPN and CDR2 is SVGIG in the germline V gene (reference sequence). V lost 3 bases, J lost 6 bases, and 11 bases lay in between. This CDR3 contains 13 residues. CDR3 in DNA: TGTGCCTGGAGCGAACACTTAGCCGGGGAGCTGTTTTTT. This translates into CAWSEHLAGELFF.

In its sample, this clonotype was seen a few times. The chain links TRBV9 to TRBJ2-7; D possibly corresponds to TRBD1 (10 bases). This CDR3 has 17 amino acids. Trimming removed 7 bases from V and 6 bases from J, with 29 bases in between. CDR1 is SGDLS, CDR2 YYNGEE, per germline. For the CDR3, the DNA is TGTGCCAGCTCGGAAGTGGGGGACAGGGGACTAGCTAGCGAGCAGTACTTC. This encodes CASSEVGDRGLASEQYF. Filled out from reference TRBV9 and TRBJ2-7, the complete variable domain reads DSGVTQTPKHLITATGQRVTLRCSPRSGDLSVYWYQQSLDQGLQFLIQYYNGEERAKGNILERFSAQQFPDLHSELNLSSLELGDSALYFCASSEVGDRGLASEQYFGPGTRLTVT.

In this sample, this clonotype turned up many times. The rearrangement uses TRBV20-1 and TRBJ2-7; 13 nucleotides align to TRBD2. The V gene end was trimmed by 5 bases and the J gene end by 5 bases; junction bases not matched to a gene: 12. The CDR3 length is 16 residues. CDR1 is DFQATT and CDR2 is SNEGSKA in the germline V gene (reference sequence). CDR3 bases: TGCAGTGCTTCCGGGACTAGCGGGACCAAATGGCACGAGCAGTACTTC. Translated: CSASGTSGTKWHEQYF.

Remarks on this clonotype: The junction departs from germline at one end; a sequencing error may be responsible. The J gene is TRBJ2-1, the V gene TRBV5-1; D is undetermined. Germline CDR1 is SGHRS and CDR2 is YFSETQ. The CDR3 is 12 amino acids. CDR3 sequence: CASSYPGVGQFF. DNA of the CDR3: TGTGCCAGCAGTTATCCGGGCGTCGGGCAGTTCTTC.

This clonotype was seen many times. This rearrangement joins TRBV7-2 to TRBJ2-4; D may be TRBD1 (6 bases). The CDR3 is 15 amino acids. V lost 2 bases and J lost 7, with 15 bases in between. CDR1 is SGHTA, CDR2 FQGNSA, per germline. In DNA form, the CDR3 reads TGTGCCAGCAGCTTAATTCACAGGGAGAGGAACATTCAGTACTTC. Translating it yields CASSLIHRERNIQYF.

The rearrangement links TRBV5-6 to TRBJ1-2, with 8 bases aligning to TRBD1. The CDR3 contains 13 residues. The V gene end was trimmed by 5 bases and the J gene end by 8 bases; junction bases not matched to a gene: 8. The germline V gene encodes CDR1 SGHDT and CDR2 YYEEEE. The CDR3 DNA sequence: TGTGCCAGCAGTCTCGGACAGGGCGAGGGCTACACCTTC. Translation gives CASSLGQGEGYTF.

This clonotype was seen more than once but under ten times. The chain couples TRBV6-2 or TRBV6-3 to TRBJ1-3; no clear D gene. The CDR3 is made up of 14 amino acids. Germline lookup yields CDR1 MNHEY and CDR2 SVGEGT. With 0 bases removed from V and 0 bases from J, the gap between germline ends came to 3 bases. CDR3 DNA sequence: TGTGCCAGCAGTTACTCGAACTCTGGAAACACCATATATTTT. Protein product: CASSYSNSGNTIYF.

The chain is built from TRBV12-3 or TRBV12-4 and TRBJ2-3; perhaps TRBD2 as D (7 bases). Trimming cost V 6 bases and J 2 bases, with 15 bases left between them. The CDR3 covers 15 residues. The DNA of the CDR3 is TGTGCCAGCAGCGGGGGCGGGAGTCACACAGATACGCAGTATTTT. It encodes CASSGGGSHTDTQYF.

The CDR3 region is CASSSSILGVEQFF. DNA for the CDR3: TGCGCCAGCAGCTCGTCCATACTAGGAGTCGAGCAGTTCTTC. This chain joins TRBV5-1 and TRBJ2-1; tentative D call: TRBD2 (5 bases). Trimming shortened V by 3 bases and J by 10 bases, and 17 bases separated the two germline ends. Germline loops: CDR1 SGHRS, CDR2 YFSETQ. This CDR3 region has 14 residues.

This clonotype was detected many times. The chain links TRBV7-8 to TRBJ1-2; D might be TRBD1 (5 bases). The length of the CDR3 is 13 residues. CDR1 is SGHVS, CDR2 FQNEAQ, per germline. V shed 3 bases and J shed 6 bases, with 11 bases lying between them. The CDR3 region has the DNA TGTGCCAGCAGCTTCACAGGACTGAATGGCTACACCTTC. As protein: CASSFTGLNGYTF.

This clonotype showed up just a few times. V and J are TRBV19 and TRBJ2-1; TRBD1 aligns across 7 bases. The CDR3 is 14 residues long. Per germline, CDR1 LNHDA and CDR2 SQIVND (reference sequence). V trimming: 3 bases; J trimming: 7 bases; junction bases outside the gene matches: 6. DNA for the CDR3: TGTGCCAGTAGTATGGACAGGTTATCGAATGAGCAGTTCTTC. Translating gives CASSMDRLSNEQFF. Together with reference TRBV19 and TRBJ2-1, the CDR3 gives the full variable domain: DGGITQSPKYLFRKEGQNVTLSCEQNLNHDAMYWYRQDPGQGLRLIYYSQIVNDFQKGDIAEGYSVSREKKESFPLTVTSAQKNPTAFYLCASSMDRLSNEQFFGPGTRLTVL.

This chain connects TRBV20-1 to TRBJ2-3, with 9 positions matching TRBD2. The CDR3 is 14 residues long. Germline assignment: CDR1 DFQATT and CDR2 SNEGSKA (reference sequence). V trimming: 7 bases; J trimming: 4 bases; junction bases outside the gene matches: 9. The CDR3 spells CSDKGSGSSDTQYF. DNA of the CDR3: TGCAGTGACAAGGGTAGCGGGAGTTCAGATACGCAGTATTTT.

This clonotype has just a few counts. V and J are TRBV20-1 and TRBJ1-5; D ambiguous. The CDR3 covers 12 residues. With 7 bases removed from V and 2 bases from J, the gap between germline ends came to 9 bases. CDR1 is DFQATT and CDR2 is SNEGSKA in the germline V gene (reference sequence). The CDR3 reads CSGRERNQPQHF. The CDR3 DNA reads TGCAGTGGGAGGGAGCGCAATCAGCCCCAGCATTTT.

The chain is built from TRBV7-3 and TRBJ1-1; D ambiguous. Germline V lookup: CDR1 SGHTA, CDR2 FQGTGA. This CDR3 comprises 13 residues. Trimming removed 5 bases from V and 1 base from J, with 8 bases in between. CDR3 coding DNA: TGTGCCAGCAGCACGAACACGAACACTGAAGCTTTCTTT. This codes for CASSTNTNTEAFF.

This rearrangement joins TRBV6-1 to TRBJ2-3; unclear D gene. Trimming cost V 3 bases and J 2 bases, with 12 bases left between them. Germline lookup yields CDR1 MNHNS and CDR2 SASEGT. The CDR3 extends over 15 amino acids. The CDR3 DNA sequence: TGTGCCAGCAGTGAGGGGATTTCGGTCACAGATACGCAGTATTTT. Residues: CASSEGISVTDTQYF.